Detailed here is one T cell receptor (beta chain). The antigen is unknown. This specimen comes from a study of cytomegalovirus exposure and HLA in healthy donors. For the study at large: It was reported in a later analysis that the same platform had been used for the 120 validation repertoires as for the roughly 670 first-cohort repertoires.

Findings of the study overall: Specificity for CMV antigens was confirmed in vitro for a few of the CMV-associated chains. Both high specificity and high sensitivity reportedly marked the classifier's diagnosis of cytomegalovirus status.

V was clipped by 4 bases and J by 8 bases; unmatched bases: 8. The CDR3 contains 13 residues. The germline gives CDR1 SGHDT, CDR2 YYEEEE. TCRdb keeps only in-frame clones here, not all; method: immunoSEQ multiplex PCR. The data show fewer than 200,000 clones, roughly 89% seen once. The sequencing sample was made of PBMCs. This TCR was recovered from a woman under 30 in good health and CMV-seropositive. V is TRBV5-6 and J is TRBJ1-1; 7 bases are shared with TRBD1. The CDR3 DNA is TGTGCCAGCAGCGCGGCCGGGACAGCCGAAGCTTTCTTT. It yields the protein CASSAAGTAEAFF.